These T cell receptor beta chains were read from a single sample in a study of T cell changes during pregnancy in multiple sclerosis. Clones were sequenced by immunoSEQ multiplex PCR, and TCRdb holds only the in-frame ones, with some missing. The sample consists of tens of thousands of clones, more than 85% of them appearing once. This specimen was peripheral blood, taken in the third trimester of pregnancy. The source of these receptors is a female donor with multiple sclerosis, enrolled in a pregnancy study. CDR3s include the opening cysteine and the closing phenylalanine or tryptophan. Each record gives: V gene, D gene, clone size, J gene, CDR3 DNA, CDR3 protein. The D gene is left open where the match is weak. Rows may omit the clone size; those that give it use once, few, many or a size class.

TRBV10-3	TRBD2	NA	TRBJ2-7	TGTGCCATCAGTGAACTAGCGGGAGTCGAGCAGTACTTC	CAISELAGVEQYF
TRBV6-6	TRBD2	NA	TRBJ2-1	TGTGCCAGCAGTAACCCGGGACTAGCGTACAATGAGCAGTTCTTC	CASSNPGLAYNEQFF
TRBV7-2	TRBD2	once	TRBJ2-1	TGTGCCAGCAGCTTAGTTGGGACTAGCGGATACAATGAGCAGTTCTTC	CASSLVGTSGYNEQFF
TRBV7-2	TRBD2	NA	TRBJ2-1	TGTGCCAGCAGCTTAGGCGGGAGCATAAATGAGCAGTTCTTC	CASSLGGSINEQFF
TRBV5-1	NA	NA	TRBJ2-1	TGCGCCAGCAGCTTGGATGTGTACAGCTCCTACAATGAGCAGTTCTTC	CASSLDVYSSYNEQFF
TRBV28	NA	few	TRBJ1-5	TGTGCCAGCAGTAACCAGTATGGCAATCAGCCCCAGCATTTT	CASSNQYGNQPQHF
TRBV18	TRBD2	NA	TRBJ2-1	TGTGCCAGCTCACCCCGGACTAGCGGGAGCTACAATGAGCAGTTCTTC	CASSPRTSGSYNEQFF
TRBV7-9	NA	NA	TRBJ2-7	TGTGCCAGCAGCTTTCAGGAATCCTACGAGCAGTACTTC	CASSFQESYEQYF
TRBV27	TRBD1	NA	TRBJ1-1	TGTGCCAGCAGTCTCGGGACAGGAGGCGACACTGAAGCTTTCTTT	CASSLGTGGDTEAFF
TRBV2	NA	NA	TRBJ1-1	TGTGCCAGCAGTGTGGAGGAAGGCACTGAAGCTTTCTTT	CASSVEEGTEAFF
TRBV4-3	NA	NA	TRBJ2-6	TGCGCCAGCAGCCAAGAGGAGGGCTCTGGGGCCAACGTCCTGACTTTC	CASSQEEGSGANVLTF
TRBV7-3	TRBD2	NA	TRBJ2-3	TGTGCCAGCAGCGCGGTAGCGGGAGTCTCAGATACGCAGTATTTT	CASSAVAGVSDTQYF
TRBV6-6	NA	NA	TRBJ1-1	TGTGCCAGCATTTGGGGGGGAAACACTGAAGCTTTCTTT	CASIWGGNTEAFF
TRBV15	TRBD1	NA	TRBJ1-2	TGTGCCACCAGCAGCGACAGGGCATTGGTCTATGGCTACACCTTC	CATSSDRALVYGYTF
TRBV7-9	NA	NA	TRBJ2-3	TGTGCCAGCAGCTTAAGAGACTCAGATACGCAGTATTTT	CASSLRDSDTQYF
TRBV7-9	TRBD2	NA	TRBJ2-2	TGTGCCAGCAGCATTAGCGGGAAGAACACCGGGGAGCTGTTTTTT	CASSISGKNTGELFF
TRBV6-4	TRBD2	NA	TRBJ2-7	TGTGCCAGCAGTGACCCCCGGTTAGTAGCGGGAGGCTCCTACGAGCAGTACTTC	CASSDPRLVAGGSYEQYF
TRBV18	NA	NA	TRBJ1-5	TGTGCCAGCTCACCACCAGGGGTAGAGCCCCAGCATTTT	CASSPPGVEPQHF
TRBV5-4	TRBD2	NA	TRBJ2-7	TGTGCCAGCAGCTTGATCTCTAGCGGCTACGAGCAGTACTTC	CASSLISSGYEQYF
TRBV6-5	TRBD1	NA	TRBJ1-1	TGTGCCAGCACCCAGGGGGCGAGTACTGAAGCTTTCTTT	CASTQGASTEAFF
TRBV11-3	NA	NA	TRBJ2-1	TGTGCCAGCAGCTTACGAGGGAGTGGGGGGAATGAGCAGTTCTTC	CASSLRGSGGNEQFF
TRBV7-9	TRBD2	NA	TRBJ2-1	TGTGCCAGCAGCCTACCCGGGACTAGCGGGAGTAGGAATGAGCAGTTCTTC	CASSLPGTSGSRNEQFF
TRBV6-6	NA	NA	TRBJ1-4	TGTGCCAGCAGTACCTCCGGGTATCATAATGAAAAACTGTTTTTT	CASSTSGYHNEKLFF
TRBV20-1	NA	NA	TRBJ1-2	TGCAGCCGACAGGCGAGCTATGGCTACACCTTC	CSRQASYGYTF
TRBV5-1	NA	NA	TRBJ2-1	TGCGCCAGCAGCTATCGTTACAATGAGCAGTTCTTC	CASSYRYNEQFF
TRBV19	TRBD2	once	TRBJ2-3	TGTGCCAGTAGTATAGGAGGTCAATGGCGGGAGGGGGATACGCAGTATTTT	CASSIGGQWREGDTQYF
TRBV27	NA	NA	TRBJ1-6	TGTGCCAGCGGCCCTCCCTCACCCCTCCACTTT	CASGPPSPLHF
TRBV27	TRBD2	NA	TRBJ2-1	TGTGCCAGCAGTTTATGGGGGGGGAAGGCTCTGTTCTTC	CASSLWGGKALFF
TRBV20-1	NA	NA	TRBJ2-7	TGCAGTGCTAATGGCCTCGCCGAGCAGTACTTC	CSANGLAEQYF
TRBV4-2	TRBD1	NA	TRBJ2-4	TGTGCCAGCAGCCCGGGGCAGGGGGCTTTAGTCAAAAACATTCAGTACTTC	CASSPGQGALVKNIQYF
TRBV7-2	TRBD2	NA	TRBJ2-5	TGTGCCAGCAGCTTACGGACTAGCGGGAGATTAGAGACCCAGTACTTC	CASSLRTSGRLETQYF
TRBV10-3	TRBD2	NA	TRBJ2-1	TGTGCCATCAGTGATAGCGGGGATTGGGGTTCCTACAATGAGCAGTTCTTC	CAISDSGDWGSYNEQFF
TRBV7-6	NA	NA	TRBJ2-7	TGTGCCAGCAGCTTAGGTGGGGACTTGAGTTACGAGCAGTACTTC	CASSLGGDLSYEQYF
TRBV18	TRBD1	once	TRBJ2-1	TGTGCCAGCTCACTAAAACATAGTGGACAGGGGTCGTTCTTC	CASSLKHSGQGSFF
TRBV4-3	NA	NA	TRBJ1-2	TGCGCCAGCAGCCAAGATGAGGACGGGAGCTATGGCTACACCTTC	CASSQDEDGSYGYTF
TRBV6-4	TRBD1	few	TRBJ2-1	TGTGCCAGCAGGGAGGGACAGGGGGTCGATGAGCAGTTCTTC	CASREGQGVDEQFF
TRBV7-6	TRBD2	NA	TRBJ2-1	TGTGCCAGCAGCTTAGGTTCTGCGGGAGTGGAAAGGGAAGAGCGCAATGAGCAGTTCTTC	CASSLGSAGVEREERNEQFF
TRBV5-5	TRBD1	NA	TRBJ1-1	TGTGCCAGCAGCTTATACAGGGGCACTGAAGCTTTCTTT	CASSLYRGTEAFF
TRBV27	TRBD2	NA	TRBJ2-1	TGTGCCAGCAGTCAGACTAGCGGGGTTAACAATGAGCAGTTCTTC	CASSQTSGVNNEQFF
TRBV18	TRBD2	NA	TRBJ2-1	TGTGCCAGCTCACCACCAGGGCCCAGCGGGGGGAATGAGCAGTTCTTC	CASSPPGPSGGNEQFF
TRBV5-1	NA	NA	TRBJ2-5	TGCGCCAGCAGCTTGGGCGGGGTAGCGACCCAGTACTTC	CASSLGGVATQYF
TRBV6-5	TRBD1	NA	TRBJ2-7	TGTGCCAGCAGGGACAGGAGTTTATACGAGCAGTACTTC	CASRDRSLYEQYF
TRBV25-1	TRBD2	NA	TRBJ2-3	TGTGCCAGCAGTAGGGGGCTAGCGGGAGCGGTGGATACGCAGTATTTT	CASSRGLAGAVDTQYF
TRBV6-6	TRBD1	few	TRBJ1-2	TGTGCCAGCAGTCCGACAGGGGACTATGGCTACACCTTC	CASSPTGDYGYTF
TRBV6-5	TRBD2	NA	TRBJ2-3	TGTGCCAGCAGTTCCAAGCGGGAGTATTCCTATACGCAGTATTTT	CASSSKREYSYTQYF
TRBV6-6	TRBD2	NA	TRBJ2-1	TGTGCCAGCAGTCCCGGGACTAGCAACGAGCAGTTCTTC	CASSPGTSNEQFF
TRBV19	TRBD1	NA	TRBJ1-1	TGTGCCAGTAGTACCAATCGACAGGGGACTGAAGCTTTCTTT	CASSTNRQGTEAFF
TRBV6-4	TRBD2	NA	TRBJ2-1	TGTGCCAGCAGTGACCAAGCAGGACTAGCGGGAGGGCCGGGGTCGGGTGAGCAGTTCTTC	CASSDQAGLAGGPGSGEQFF
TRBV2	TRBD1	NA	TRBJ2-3	TGTGCCAGCAATGACCTCGGGACAGGGAGCACAGATACGCAGTATTTT	CASNDLGTGSTDTQYF
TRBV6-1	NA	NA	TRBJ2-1	TGTGCCAGCAGTGGAGAGCTCCTCAATGAGCAGTTCTTC	CASSGELLNEQFF
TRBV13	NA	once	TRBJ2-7	TGTGCCAGCAGCTTTCGCCGTGGAGGCGAGCAGTACTTC	CASSFRRGGEQYF
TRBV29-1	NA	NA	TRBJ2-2	TGCAGCGCCTTACTAGCACATTCCGGGGAGCTGTTTTTT	CSALLAHSGELFF
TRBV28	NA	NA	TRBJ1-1	TGTGCCAGCAGTTTACCCGGGGAGCTGAACACTGAAGCTTTCTTT	CASSLPGELNTEAFF
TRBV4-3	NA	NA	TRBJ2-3	TGCGCCAGCAGCCAAGATCTTGGGGCGGGATCCACAGATACGCAGTATTTT	CASSQDLGAGSTDTQYF
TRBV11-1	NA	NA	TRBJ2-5	TGTGCCAGCAGCTTAGAGCTGGGGCTGGCGGAGACCCAGTACTTC	CASSLELGLAETQYF
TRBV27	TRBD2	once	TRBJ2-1	TGTGCCAGCAGTTTCGTCACCCGACTAGCGGGAAGAAACAATGAGCAGTTCTTC	CASSFVTRLAGRNNEQFF
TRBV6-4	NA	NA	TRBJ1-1	TGTGCCAGCAGTGAGGGGCAGGGTGGGACTGAAGCTTTCTTT	CASSEGQGGTEAFF